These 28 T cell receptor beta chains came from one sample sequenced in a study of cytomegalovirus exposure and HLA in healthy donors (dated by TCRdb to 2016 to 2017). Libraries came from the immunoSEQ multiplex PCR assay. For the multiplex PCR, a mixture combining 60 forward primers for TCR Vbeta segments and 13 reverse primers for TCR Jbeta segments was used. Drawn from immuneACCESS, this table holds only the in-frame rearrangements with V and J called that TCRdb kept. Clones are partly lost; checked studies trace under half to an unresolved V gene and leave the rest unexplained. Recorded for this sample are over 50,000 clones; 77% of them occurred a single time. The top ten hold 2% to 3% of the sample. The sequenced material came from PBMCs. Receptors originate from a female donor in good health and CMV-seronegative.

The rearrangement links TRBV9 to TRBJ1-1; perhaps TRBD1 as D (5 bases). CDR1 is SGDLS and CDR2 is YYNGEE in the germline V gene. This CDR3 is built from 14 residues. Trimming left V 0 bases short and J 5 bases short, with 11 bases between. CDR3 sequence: CASSVATEGTEAFF. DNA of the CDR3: TGTGCCAGCAGCGTAGCTACGGAGGGGACTGAAGCTTTCTTT.

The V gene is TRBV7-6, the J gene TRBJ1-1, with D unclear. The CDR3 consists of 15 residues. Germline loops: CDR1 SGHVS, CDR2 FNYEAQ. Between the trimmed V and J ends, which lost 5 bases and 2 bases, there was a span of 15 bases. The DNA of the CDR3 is TGTGCCAGCAGCCCGAGACGGGGTGTAAACACTGAAGCTTTCTTT. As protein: CASSPRRGVNTEAFF.

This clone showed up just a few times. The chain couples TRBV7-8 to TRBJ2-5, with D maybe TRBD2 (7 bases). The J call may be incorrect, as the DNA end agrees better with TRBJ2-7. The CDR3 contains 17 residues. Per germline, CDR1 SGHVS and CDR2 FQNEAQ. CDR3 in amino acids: CASSLGGGAADSYEQYF. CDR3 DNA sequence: TGTGCCAGCAGCTTAGGGGGGGGCGCAGCCGATTCCTACGAGCAGTACTTC.

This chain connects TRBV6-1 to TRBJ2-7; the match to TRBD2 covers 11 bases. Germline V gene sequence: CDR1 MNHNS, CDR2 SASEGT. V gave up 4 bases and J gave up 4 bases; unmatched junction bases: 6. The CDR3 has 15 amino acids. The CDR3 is CASSGGGLAAYEQYF. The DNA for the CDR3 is TGTGCCAGCAGTGGAGGGGGACTAGCGGCTTACGAGCAGTACTTC.

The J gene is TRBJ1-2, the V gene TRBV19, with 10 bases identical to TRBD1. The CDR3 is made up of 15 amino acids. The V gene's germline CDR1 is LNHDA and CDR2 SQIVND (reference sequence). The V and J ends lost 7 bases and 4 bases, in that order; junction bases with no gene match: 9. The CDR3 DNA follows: TGTGCCAGTACCCGCGGACAGGGGGTAGGCTATGGCTACACCTTC. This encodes CASTRGQGVGYGYTF.

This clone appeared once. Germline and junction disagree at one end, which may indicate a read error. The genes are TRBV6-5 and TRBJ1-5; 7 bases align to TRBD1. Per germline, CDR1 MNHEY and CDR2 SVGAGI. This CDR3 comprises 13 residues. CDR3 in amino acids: CASSRDSSQPQHF. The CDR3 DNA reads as TGTGCCAGCAGCCGGGACAGCAGTCAGCCCCAGCATTTT.

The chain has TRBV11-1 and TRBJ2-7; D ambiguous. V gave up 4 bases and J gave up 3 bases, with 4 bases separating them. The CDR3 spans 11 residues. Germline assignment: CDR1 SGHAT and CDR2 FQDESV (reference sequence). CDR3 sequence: CASSSHYEQYF. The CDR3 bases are TGTGCCAGCAGCTCCCACTACGAGCAGTACTTC.

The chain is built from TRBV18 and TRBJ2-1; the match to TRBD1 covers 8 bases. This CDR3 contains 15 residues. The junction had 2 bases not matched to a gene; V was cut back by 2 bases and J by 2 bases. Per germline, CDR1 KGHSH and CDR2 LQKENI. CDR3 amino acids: CASSPTTGAYNEQFF. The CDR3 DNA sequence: TGTGCCAGCTCACCAACGACAGGGGCCTACAATGAGCAGTTCTTC.

DNA of the CDR3: TGTGCCAGCAGCCCCGTTAATAATGAGCAGTTCTTC. It translates to CASSPVNNEQFF. The gene calls are TRBV7-9 and TRBJ2-1; D not certain. Germline V gene sequence: CDR1 SEHNR, CDR2 FQNEAQ (reference sequence). V was cut by 5 bases and J by 7 bases, with 9 bases left in between. The CDR3 loop spans 12 amino acids. The full variable domain, with the rest looked up from reference TRBV7-9 and TRBJ2-1, is DTGVSQNPRHKITKRGQNVTFRCDPISEHNRLYWYRQTLGQGPEFLTYFQNEAQLEKSRLLSDRFSAERPKGSFSTLEIQRTEQGDSAMYLCASSPVNNEQFFGPGTRLTVL.

The CDR3 region has the DNA TGTGCCAGCAGCTATTCGACAGGGGCCAACAATCAGCCCCAGCATTTT. Its translation: CASSYSTGANNQPQHF. The chain links TRBV28 to TRBJ1-5; 8 nucleotides align to TRBD1. This CDR3 contains 16 residues. Germline CDR1 and CDR2: MDHEN and SYDVKM. The V gene end was trimmed by 6 bases and the J gene end by 3 bases; junction bases not matched to a gene: 10.

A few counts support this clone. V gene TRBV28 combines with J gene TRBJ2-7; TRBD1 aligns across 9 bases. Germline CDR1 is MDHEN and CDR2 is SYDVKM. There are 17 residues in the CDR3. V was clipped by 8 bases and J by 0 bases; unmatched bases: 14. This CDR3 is CASPPTATGGVSYEQYF. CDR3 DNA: TGTGCCAGCCCCCCCACCGCGACAGGGGGGGTCTCCTACGAGCAGTACTTC. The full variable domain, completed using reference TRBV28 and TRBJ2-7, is DVKVTQSSRYLVKRTGEKVFLECVQDMDHENMFWYRQDPGLGLRLIYFSYDVKMKEKGDIPEGYSVSREKKERFSLILESASTNQTSMYLCASPPTATGGVSYEQYFGPGTRLTVT.

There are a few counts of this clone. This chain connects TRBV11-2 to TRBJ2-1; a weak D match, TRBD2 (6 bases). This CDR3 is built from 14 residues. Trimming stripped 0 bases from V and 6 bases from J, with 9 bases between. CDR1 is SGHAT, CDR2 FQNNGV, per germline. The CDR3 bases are TGTGCCAGCAGCTTAGAGCGACTAGGCAATGAGCAGTTCTTC. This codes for CASSLERLGNEQFF.

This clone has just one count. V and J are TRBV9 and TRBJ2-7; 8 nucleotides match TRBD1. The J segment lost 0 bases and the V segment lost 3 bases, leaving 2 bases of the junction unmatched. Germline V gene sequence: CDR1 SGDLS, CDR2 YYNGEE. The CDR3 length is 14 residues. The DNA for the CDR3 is TGTGCCAGCAGCGCAGGGGGCAGCTCCTACGAGCAGTACTTC. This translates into CASSAGGSSYEQYF.

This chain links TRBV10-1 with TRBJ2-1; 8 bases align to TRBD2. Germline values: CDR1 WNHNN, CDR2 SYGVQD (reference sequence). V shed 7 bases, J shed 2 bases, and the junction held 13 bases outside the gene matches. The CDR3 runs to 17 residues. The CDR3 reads CASTLRDGRDPYNEQFF. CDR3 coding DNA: TGCGCCAGCACCTTAAGGGACGGGAGGGATCCCTACAATGAGCAGTTCTTC.

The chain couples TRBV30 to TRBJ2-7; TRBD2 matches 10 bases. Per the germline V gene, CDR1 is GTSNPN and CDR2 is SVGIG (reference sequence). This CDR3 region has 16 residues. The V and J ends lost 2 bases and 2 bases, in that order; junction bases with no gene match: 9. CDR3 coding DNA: TGTGCCTGGAGTTTTACGAGGACTAGCGGTACCTACGAGCAGTACTTC. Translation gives CAWSFTRTSGTYEQYF.

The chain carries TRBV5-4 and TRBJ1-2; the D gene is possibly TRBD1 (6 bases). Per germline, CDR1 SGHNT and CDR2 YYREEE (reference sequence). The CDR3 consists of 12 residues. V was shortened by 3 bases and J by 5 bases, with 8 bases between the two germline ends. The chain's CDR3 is CASSSDSYGYTF. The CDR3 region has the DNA TGTGCCAGCAGCTCGGACAGTTATGGCTACACCTTC.

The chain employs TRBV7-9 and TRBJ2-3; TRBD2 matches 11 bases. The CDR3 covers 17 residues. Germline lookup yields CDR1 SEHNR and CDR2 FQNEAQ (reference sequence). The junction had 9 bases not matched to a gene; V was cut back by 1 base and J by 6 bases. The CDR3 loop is CASSLVGFSGGVDTQYF. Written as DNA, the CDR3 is TGTGCCAGCAGCTTAGTCGGTTTTAGCGGGGGGGTCGATACGCAGTATTTT. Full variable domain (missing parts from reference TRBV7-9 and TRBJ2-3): DTGVSQNPRHKITKRGQNVTFRCDPISEHNRLYWYRQTLGQGPEFLTYFQNEAQLEKSRLLSDRFSAERPKGSFSTLEIQRTEQGDSAMYLCASSLVGFSGGVDTQYFGPGTRLTVL.

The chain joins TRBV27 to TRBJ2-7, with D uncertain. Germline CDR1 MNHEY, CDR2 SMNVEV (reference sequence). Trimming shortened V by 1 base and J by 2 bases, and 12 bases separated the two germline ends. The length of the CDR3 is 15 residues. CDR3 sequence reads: CASSLLGGSPYEQYF. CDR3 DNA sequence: TGTGCCAGCAGTTTATTAGGCGGTTCACCCTACGAGCAGTACTTC.

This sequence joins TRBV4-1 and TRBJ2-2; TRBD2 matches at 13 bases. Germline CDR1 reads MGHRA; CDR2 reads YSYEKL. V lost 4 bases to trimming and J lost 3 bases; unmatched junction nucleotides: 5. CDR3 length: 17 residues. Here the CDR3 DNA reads TGCGCCAGCAGCCTCGGACTAGCGGGAGACGACACCGGGGAGCTGTTTTTT. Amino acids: CASSLGLAGDDTGELFF.

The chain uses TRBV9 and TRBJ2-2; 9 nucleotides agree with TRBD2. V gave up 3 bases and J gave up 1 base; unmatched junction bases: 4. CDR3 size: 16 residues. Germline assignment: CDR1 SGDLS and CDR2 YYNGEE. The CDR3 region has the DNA TGTGCCAGCAGCGCCCGACTAGCGGAGAACACCGGGGAGCTGTTTTTT. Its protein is CASSARLAENTGELFF.

The CDR3 spells CASSEYGAVYGYTF. CDR3 bases: TGTGCCAGCAGTGAATATGGGGCAGTCTATGGCTACACCTTC. This chain connects TRBV25-1 to TRBJ1-2; weak D call: TRBD1 (5 bases). The germline V gene has CDR1 MGHDK and CDR2 SYGVNS. The CDR3 has 14 residues. Between the trimmed V and J ends, which lost 0 bases and 4 bases, there was a span of 9 bases.

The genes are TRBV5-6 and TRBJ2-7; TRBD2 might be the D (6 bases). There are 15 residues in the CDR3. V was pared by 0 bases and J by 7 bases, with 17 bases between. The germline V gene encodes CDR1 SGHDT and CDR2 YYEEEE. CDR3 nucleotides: TGTGCCAGCAGCTTGGGCCCATGGGGACTGGGGGAGCAGTACTTC. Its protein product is CASSLGPWGLGEQYF. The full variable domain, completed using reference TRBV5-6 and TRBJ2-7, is DAGVTQSPTHLIKTRGQQVTLRCSPKSGHDTVSWYQQALGQGPQFIFQYYEEEERQRGNFPDRFSGHQFPNYSSELNVNALLLGDSALYLCASSLGPWGLGEQYFGPGTRLTVT.

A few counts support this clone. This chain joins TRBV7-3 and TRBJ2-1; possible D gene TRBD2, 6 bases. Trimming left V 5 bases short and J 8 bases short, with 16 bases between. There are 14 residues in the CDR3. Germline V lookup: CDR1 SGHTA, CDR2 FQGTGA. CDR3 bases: TGTGCCAGCAGCCGGGACTTAGGGAGCGATGAGCAGTTCTTC. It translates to CASSRDLGSDEQFF. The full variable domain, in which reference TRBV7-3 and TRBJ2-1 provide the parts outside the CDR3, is GAGVSQTPSNKVTEKGKYVELRCDPISGHTALYWYRQSLGQGPEFLIYFQGTGAADDSGLPNDRFFAVRPEGSVSTLKIQRTERGDSAVYLCASSRDLGSDEQFFGPGTRLTVL.

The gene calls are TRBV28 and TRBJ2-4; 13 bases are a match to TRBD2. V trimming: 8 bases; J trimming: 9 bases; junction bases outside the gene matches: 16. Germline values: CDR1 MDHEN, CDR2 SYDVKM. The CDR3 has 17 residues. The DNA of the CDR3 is TGTGCCAGCGGAATCCGGACTAGCGGGAGTGGTGCGGTCATTCAGTACTTC. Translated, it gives CASGIRTSGSGAVIQYF.

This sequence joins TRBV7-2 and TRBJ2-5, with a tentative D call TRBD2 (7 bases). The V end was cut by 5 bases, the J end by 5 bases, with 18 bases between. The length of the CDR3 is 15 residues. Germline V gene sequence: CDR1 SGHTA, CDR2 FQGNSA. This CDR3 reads CASSAGWGGRETQYF. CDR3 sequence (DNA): TGTGCCAGCAGCGCAGGGTGGGGGGGGCGGGAGACCCAGTACTTC.

The CDR3 bases are TGTGCCTGGAGGTCTAGCGGGATTCGCACAGATACGCAGTATTTT. As protein: CAWRSSGIRTDTQYF. The chain has TRBV30 and TRBJ2-3; the match to TRBD2 covers 9 bases. There are 15 residues in the CDR3. Germline values: CDR1 GTSNPN, CDR2 SVGIG (reference sequence). Trimming at V came to 3 bases and at J to 1 base, leaving 5 bases not matched to a gene.

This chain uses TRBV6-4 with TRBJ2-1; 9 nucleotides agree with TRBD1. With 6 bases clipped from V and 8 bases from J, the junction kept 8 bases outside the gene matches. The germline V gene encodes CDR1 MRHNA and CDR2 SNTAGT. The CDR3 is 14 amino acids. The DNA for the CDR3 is TGTGCCAGCAGCGATTCCGGGACAGGGTATGAGCAGTTCTTC. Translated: CASSDSGTGYEQFF.

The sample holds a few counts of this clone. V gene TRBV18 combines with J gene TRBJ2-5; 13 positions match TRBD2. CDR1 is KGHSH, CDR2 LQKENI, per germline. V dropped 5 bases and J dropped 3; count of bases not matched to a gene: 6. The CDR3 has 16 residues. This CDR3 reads CASSSWTSGSKETQYF. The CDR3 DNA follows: TGTGCCAGCTCATCCTGGACTAGCGGGAGTAAAGAGACCCAGTACTTC.